The 12 T cell receptor beta chains below were found in one sample sequenced in a study of Graves' ophthalmopathy and Graves' hyperthyroidism. RNA transcripts yielded amplified TCR beta CDR3 regions. An opening RT-PCR round employed HTBI primers and preceded a second-round multiplex PCR. TCRdb redid the calling of the multiplex PCR reads with MiXCR, one entry per CDR3 protein. Among around 1.1 million distinct CDR3 sequences listed, around a third were seen once. Sequencing was done on a sample of peripheral blood or thyroid tissue (not recorded which). The receptors were sampled from an adult man with Graves' hyperthyroidism.

The chain is built from TRBV10-3 and TRBJ2-7; D might be TRBD1 (5 bases). V lost 4 bases and J 3 bases, leaving 10 bases between the germline ends. Looked up from germline, CDR1 is ENHRY and CDR2 is SYGVKD. CDR3 size: 13 residues. The DNA for the CDR3 is TGTGCCATCAGTGGGGGCAGTTACTACGAGCAGTACTTC. It is translated as CAISGGSYYEQYF.

Remarks on this clonotype: Relative to the germline gene, one junction end is altered; a read error may explain this. The CDR3 DNA is TGTGCCAGCAGTCAGGGTGACTATGTCTACACCTTC. Translation gives CASSQGDYVYTF. The V gene is TRBV10-3, the J gene TRBJ1-2; tentatively, D is TRBD1 (5 bases). This CDR3 has 12 amino acids. Germline assignment: CDR1 ENHRY and CDR2 SYGVKD.

This clonotype was found a few times. The chain combines TRBV5-5 with TRBJ2-7, with D perhaps TRBD1 or TRBD2 (6 bases each). CDR3 length: 15 amino acids. Trimming pared 10 bases from V and 2 bases from J, leaving 22 bases between. CDR1 is SGHKS, CDR2 YYEKEE, per germline (reference sequence). CDR3 protein: CAWRQATGGPYEQYF. The CDR3 region has the DNA TGTGCCTGGAGACAAGCGACCGGGGGCCCCTACGAGCAGTACTTC.

This sequence joins TRBV4-1 and TRBJ2-7; 7 nucleotides align to TRBD1. The CDR3 consists of 18 residues. V lost 3 bases, J lost 2 bases, and 16 bases stayed unmatched. The germline V gene encodes CDR1 MGHRA and CDR2 YSYEKL. CDR3 loop: CASSQVRQGRDGTYEQYF. The CDR3 coding sequence is TGCGCCAGCAGCCAGGTGAGACAGGGCCGGGACGGAACCTACGAGCAGTACTTC.

The chain carries TRBV20-1 and TRBJ1-2; the D is unclear. Germline V gives CDR1 DFQATT, CDR2 SNEGSKA (reference sequence). Trimming shortened V by 1 base and J by 8 bases, and 17 bases separated the two germline ends. The CDR3 has 14 residues. CDR3 region: CSARVKRSLGGYTF. The CDR3 bases are TGCAGTGCTAGAGTAAAGAGATCCCTTGGGGGCTACACCTTC.

Worth noting for this clonotype: A much larger clone lies one base from this, so it may be a read error. The genes are TRBV7-9 and TRBJ1-2; the D is unclear. CDR3 length: 15 residues. V was shortened by 5 bases and J by 2 bases, with 15 bases between the two germline ends. The germline V gene has CDR1 SEHNR and CDR2 FQNEAQ (reference sequence). This CDR3 is CASSQEGYSNYGYTF. CDR3 sequence (DNA): TGTGCCAGCAGCCAAGAAGGGTACAGCAACTATGGCTACACCTTC.

The chain recombines TRBV7-8 with TRBJ1-5, with D maybe TRBD1 (5 bases). Trimming took off 5 bases at V and 5 bases at J, with 19 bases between the two ends. This CDR3 has 16 amino acids. Per the germline V gene, CDR1 is SGHVS and CDR2 is FQNEAQ. CDR3 bases: TGTGCCAGCAGCCGAACCAATGAGGGGTTTCATCAGCCCCAGCATTTT. Translation: CASSRTNEGFHQPQHF.

The rearrangement links TRBV10-2 to TRBJ1-1, with 7 nucleotides matching TRBD1. The V gene end was trimmed by 8 bases and the J gene end by 2 bases; junction bases not matched to a gene: 8. The germline V gene encodes CDR1 WSHSY and CDR2 SAAADI. CDR3 length: 14 residues. The CDR3 region has the DNA TGCGCCAGCGTGCGAGACAGGGTTAACACTGAAGCTTTCTTT. Translated, it gives CASVRDRVNTEAFF.

CDR3 region: CAISEERERGIGETQYF. The DNA of the CDR3 is TGTGCCATCAGTGAGGAGCGTGAGCGGGGAATAGGAGAGACCCAGTACTTC. This chain uses TRBV10-3 with TRBJ2-5; 7 positions match TRBD2. Per germline, CDR1 ENHRY and CDR2 SYGVKD. The V gene end was trimmed by 2 bases and the J gene end by 4 bases; junction bases not matched to a gene: 13. The CDR3 runs 17 residues.

V usage is TRBV10-1 and J usage is TRBJ2-7; 9 bases line up with TRBD2. The trim removed 3 bases at V and 3 bases at J, leaving 3 bases unmatched. The CDR3 is 14 amino acids. The germline gives CDR1 WNHNN, CDR2 SYGVQD (reference sequence). In DNA form, the CDR3 reads TGCGCCAGCAGTGATAGCGGGAGTTTCTACGAGCAGTACTTC. Translated, it gives CASSDSGSFYEQYF.

This clonotype was counted at least ten times. The genes are TRBV2 and TRBJ1-1; D call uncertain. The germline CDR1 and CDR2 sequences are SNHLY and FYNNEI. V was clipped by 6 bases and J by 3 bases, with 20 bases between them. CDR3 length: 16 amino acids. The CDR3: CASRAPWEIPYTEAFF. The CDR3 DNA follows: TGTGCCAGCAGAGCACCCTGGGAGATCCCGTACACTGAAGCTTTCTTT.

The chain combines TRBV25-1 with TRBJ2-7, with 9 bases matching TRBD1. J gave up 3 bases and V 1 base, and 7 bases lay outside the gene matches. CDR1 and CDR2 from the germline V gene are MGHDK and SYGVNS. This CDR3 contains 16 residues. Here the CDR3 reads CASSESGTGTSYEQYF. The DNA of the CDR3 is TGTGCCAGCAGTGAATCGGGGACAGGGACCAGCTACGAGCAGTACTTC.